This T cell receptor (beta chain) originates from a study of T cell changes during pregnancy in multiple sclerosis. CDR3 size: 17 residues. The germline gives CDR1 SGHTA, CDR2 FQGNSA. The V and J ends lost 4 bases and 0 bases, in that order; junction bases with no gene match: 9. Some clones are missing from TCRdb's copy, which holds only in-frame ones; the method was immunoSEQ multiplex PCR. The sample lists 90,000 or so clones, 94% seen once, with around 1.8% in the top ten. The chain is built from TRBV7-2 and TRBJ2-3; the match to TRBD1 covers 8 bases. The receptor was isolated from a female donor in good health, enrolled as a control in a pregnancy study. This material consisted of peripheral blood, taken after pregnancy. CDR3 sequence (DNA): TGTGCCAGCAGCTCCTACCGGGGACAGGCCAGCACAGATACGCAGTATTTT. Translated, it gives CASSSYRGQASTDTQYF.